This T cell receptor beta chain was identified in a study of identical twins. The study's findings and limits: Among monozygotic twins, out-of-frame TCR alpha sharing exceeded what models predicted.

To note about this clonotype: The antigen is undetermined.

Germline CDR1 DFQATT, CDR2 SNEGSKA (reference sequence). The CDR3 extends over 12 amino acids. Trimming cost V 1 base and J 11 bases, with 14 bases left between them. Template switching added a universal primer site; cDNA carried unique molecular identifiers. TCRdb used MiXCR to reprocess the 5' RACE reads, holding one entry per CDR3 protein. The table records around 1.7 million distinct CDR3 sequences, around 33% of them present only once. The genes are TRBV20-1 and TRBJ2-5; D is possibly TRBD1 or TRBD2 (6 bases each). The sequenced sample was cord blood. The receptor's source is a newborn girl in good health. The chain's CDR3 is CSARGGGIEQYF. The CDR3 bases are TGCAGTGCTAGAGGAGGGGGGATTGAGCAGTACTTC.